The 25 T cell receptor beta chains below come from one sample, sequenced in a study of beta chain features in type 1 diabetes. Expressed TCRB transcripts got sequenced, as all isolated RNA was reverse transcribed. Here immunoSEQ multiplex PCR was the method, and the copy in TCRdb shows in-frame clones only, minus some. The table lists under 450,000 clones, roughly 14% of them singletons. What was sequenced was naive CD4+ T cells from blood. The receptors shown here come from a man aged 25 to 45 in good health.

In its sample, this clone was seen a few times. The chain carries TRBV7-2 and TRBJ2-5; no reliable D call. V gave up 6 bases and J gave up 4 bases, with 12 bases separating them. The germline gives CDR1 SGHTA, CDR2 FQGNSA. CDR3 length: 13 amino acids. The CDR3 protein is CASSPQVRETQYF. The CDR3 region has the DNA TGTGCCAGCAGTCCTCAGGTCCGAGAGACCCAGTACTTC.

This clone has just a few counts. The gene calls are TRBV30 and TRBJ2-5, with D possibly being TRBD1 (5 bases). CDR1 GTSNPN and CDR2 SVGIG come from the germline V gene (reference sequence). V was cut by 0 bases and J by 4 bases, with 18 bases left in between. CDR3 length equals 16 residues. CDR3 DNA sequence: TGTGCCTGGAGTGTGTTTAGGGGAAGGGGTGTAGAGACCCAGTACTTC. It codes for CAWSVFRGRGVETQYF.

This clone has more than one count but fewer than ten. The gene calls are TRBV30 and TRBJ2-2, with D unclear. V lost 3 bases and J 5 bases, leaving 16 bases between the germline ends. The CDR3 totals 15 residues. Germline CDR1 and CDR2: GTSNPN and SVGIG (reference sequence). The CDR3 is CAWSGRPLRTGELFF. The CDR3, as DNA: TGTGCCTGGAGCGGACGGCCTTTGAGGACCGGGGAGCTGTTTTTT. Using reference TRBV30 and TRBJ2-2 for the parts outside the CDR3, the full variable domain is SQTIHQWPATLVQPVGSPLSLECTVEGTSNPNLYWYRQAAGRGLQLLFYSVGIGQISSEVPQNLSASRPQDRQFILSSKKLLLSDSGFYLCAWSGRPLRTGELFFGEGSRLTVL.

In its sample, this clone was seen a few times. This chain uses TRBV25-1 with TRBJ2-1; perhaps TRBD1 as D (5 bases). The CDR3 has 16 amino acids. In germline, CDR1 is MGHDK, CDR2 SYGVNS. V lost 0 bases, J lost 3 bases, and 12 bases lay in between. CDR3 nucleotides: TGTGCCAGCAGTGAATATCAGGGTACCTTCTACAATGAGCAGTTCTTC. This encodes CASSEYQGTFYNEQFF.

This clone came up a few times. The chain employs TRBV30 and TRBJ1-2, with D uncertain. The CDR3 has 12 residues. The V end was cut by 3 bases, the J end by 8 bases, with 13 bases between. CDR1 is GTSNPN and CDR2 is SVGIG in the germline V gene (reference sequence). CDR3 loop: CAWRPRTEGYTF. CDR3 nucleotides: TGTGCCTGGAGGCCCAGGACTGAAGGCTACACCTTC.

This clone was detected a few times. V and J are TRBV29-1 and TRBJ1-4, with 9 nucleotides matching TRBD1. The V segment lost 5 bases and the J segment 8 bases; nucleotides outside the gene matches: 18. CDR1 is SQVTM, CDR2 ANQGSEA, per germline. This CDR3 spans 17 amino acids. In nucleotides, the CDR3 is TGCAGCGTTCTATCGGGACAGGGATTCCGGGCTCGGGAAAAACTGTTTTTT. Translation: CSVLSGQGFRAREKLFF.

This clone was seen only a few times. This chain uses TRBV20-1 with TRBJ2-7, with D hard to call. The CDR3 length is 11 residues. Trimming pared 0 bases from V and 8 bases from J, leaving 8 bases between. Germline CDR1 DFQATT, CDR2 SNEGSKA (reference sequence). The CDR3 here is CSARDGSQQYF. The DNA for the CDR3 is TGCAGTGCTAGAGATGGAAGCCAGCAGTACTTC.

The genes are TRBV29-1 and TRBJ2-1, with 9 bases that match TRBD2. The germline CDR1 and CDR2 sequences are SQVTM and ANQGSEA. CDR3 length equals 16 residues. V gave up 3 bases and J gave up 7 bases; unmatched junction bases: 13. CDR3 amino acids: CSVDRGGRAFTNEQFF. The CDR3 DNA reads TGCAGCGTTGATCGGGGCGGGAGGGCCTTTACGAATGAGCAGTTCTTC.

This clone was counted between two and nine times. CDR3 nucleotide sequence: TGCAGCGGCGTGAATAAGGGACAGATGAACACTGAAGCTTTCTTT. Amino acid sequence: CSGVNKGQMNTEAFF. The V call is TRBV29-1, the J call TRBJ1-1; 7 bases are a match to TRBD1. Germline V gene data show CDR1 as SQVTM and CDR2 as ANQGSEA. The CDR3 length is 15 residues. Trimming removed 7 bases from V and 0 bases from J; junction bases left unmatched: 11.

This clone was observed a few times. The genes are TRBV9 and TRBJ2-3; 9 bases agree with TRBD2. This CDR3 has 15 amino acids. The ends lost 4 bases at V and 10 bases at J; junction bases unmatched: 13. Germline V gives CDR1 SGDLS, CDR2 YYNGEE. The CDR3 loop reads CASSPSGREGGAQYF. In nucleotides, the CDR3 is TGTGCCAGCAGCCCTTCTGGGCGGGAGGGCGGCGCGCAGTATTTT.

This clone was detected only a few times. The chain combines TRBV27 with TRBJ2-7; D possibly corresponds to TRBD2 (5 bases). This CDR3 spans 13 amino acids. Per germline, CDR1 MNHEY and CDR2 SMNVEV (reference sequence). V shed 3 bases and J shed 1 base, with 7 bases lying between them. This chain's CDR3 is CASSFGESYEQYF. DNA for the CDR3: TGTGCCAGCAGTTTTGGGGAGTCCTACGAGCAGTACTTC.

This clone was detected a few times. The rearrangement joins TRBV7-9 to TRBJ2-7; 7 bases are shared with TRBD1. V trimming: 5 bases; J trimming: 6 bases; junction bases outside the gene matches: 10. This CDR3 region has 14 residues. CDR1 and CDR2 (germline): SEHNR, FQNEAQ (reference sequence). The CDR3 sequence: CASSAKTGILEQYF. The CDR3 coding sequence is TGTGCCAGCAGCGCAAAGACAGGGATTCTCGAGCAGTACTTC.

Only a few counts were recorded for this clone. The chain combines TRBV6-5 with TRBJ2-1; 7 bases are shared with TRBD2. CDR3 size: 15 residues. CDR1 MNHEY and CDR2 SVGAGI come from the germline V gene. With 6 bases clipped from V and 5 bases from J, the junction kept 10 bases outside the gene matches. As DNA, the CDR3 is TGTGCCAGCAGGAAGTTAGCGGGTATTGACAATGAGCAGTTCTTC. Translation gives CASRKLAGIDNEQFF.

The rearrangement joins TRBV9 to TRBJ2-1; no reliable D call. V lost 0 bases and J 8 bases, leaving 12 bases between the germline ends. The CDR3 extends over 14 amino acids. Germline V gene data show CDR1 as SGDLS and CDR2 as YYNGEE. The CDR3 protein is CASSVGSSVDEQFF. The CDR3 DNA sequence: TGTGCCAGCAGCGTAGGATCCTCGGTTGATGAGCAGTTCTTC.

The chain couples TRBV30 to TRBJ1-2; TRBD1 aligns across 7 bases. Germline CDR1 is GTSNPN and CDR2 is SVGIG (reference sequence). The CDR3 length is 12 residues. Unmatched junction bases numbered 5, after V lost 4 bases and J lost 6 bases. The CDR3 loop is CAWNSGTDGYTF. As DNA, the CDR3 is TGTGCCTGGAACTCCGGGACAGATGGCTACACCTTC.

This clone was counted a few times. This rearrangement joins TRBV25-1 to TRBJ2-2, with TRBD2 as a possible D gene (6 bases). With 6 bases removed from V and 7 bases from J, the gap between germline ends came to 21 bases. The CDR3 is 16 residues long. Per germline, CDR1 MGHDK and CDR2 SYGVNS. CDR3 sequence reads: CASSNTGTRFFGELFF. CDR3 nucleotide sequence: TGTGCCAGCAGCAACACCGGGACTCGGTTTTTCGGGGAGCTGTTTTTT.

The V and J genes are TRBV25-1 and TRBJ2-7; 8 bases fit TRBD2. Germline loops: CDR1 MGHDK, CDR2 SYGVNS. The J segment lost 2 bases and the V segment lost 3 bases, leaving 9 bases of the junction unmatched. The CDR3 runs 16 residues. Written as DNA, the CDR3 is TGTGCCAGCAGTGATGAACGGGGGGGCGGAGCCTACGAGCAGTACGTC. This encodes CASSDERGGGAYEQYV.

The V call is TRBV7-9, the J call TRBJ2-5; 9 nucleotides line up with TRBD2. Per germline, CDR1 SEHNR and CDR2 FQNEAQ (reference sequence). CDR3 length equals 16 residues. With V trimmed by 3 bases and J by 4 bases, 9 bases remained unmatched. For the CDR3, the DNA is TGTGCCAGCAGCTTCTCGGCGGGAGGGCCGGTAGAGACCCAGTACTTC. It is translated as CASSFSAGGPVETQYF.

The chain couples TRBV7-3 to TRBJ2-5, with D tentatively TRBD2 (5 bases). This CDR3 has 13 amino acids. V lost 5 bases and J 1 base, leaving 8 bases between the germline ends. CDR1 is SGHTA and CDR2 is FQGTGA in the germline V gene. The CDR3 DNA sequence: TGTGCCAGCAGCCCTAGCAGCCAAGAGACCCAGTACTTC. As protein: CASSPSSQETQYF.

This sequence joins TRBV7-2 and TRBJ2-3; D possibly uses TRBD1 or TRBD2 (5 bases each). The CDR3 has 17 amino acids. Germline V CDR1 and CDR2: SGHTA, FQGNSA. V was trimmed by 0 bases and J by 2 bases, leaving 15 bases between them. The CDR3 DNA is TGTGCCAGCAGCTTAGCCGGGTCGGGGACGTTCACAGATACGCAGTATTTT. Encoded protein: CASSLAGSGTFTDTQYF.

This clone has only a few counts. The chain is built from TRBV5-6 and TRBJ1-2; D is uncertain. Germline-derived CDR1 and CDR2 are SGHDT and YYEEEE. Trimming pared 4 bases from V and 2 bases from J, leaving 12 bases between. The length of the CDR3 is 14 residues. CDR3 in amino acids: CASSPPGRNYGYTF. In nucleotides, the CDR3 is TGTGCCAGCAGCCCTCCAGGCCGGAACTATGGCTACACCTTC.

This clone was picked up a small number of times. Additional DNA sequences in this sample encode the identical CDR3. This sequence joins TRBV30 and TRBJ2-3; 9 nucleotides agree with TRBD2. The CDR3 totals 14 residues. After removal of 0 bases from V and 3 bases from J, the junction contained 1 base not matched to a gene. The germline CDR1 and CDR2 sequences are GTSNPN and SVGIG (reference sequence). For the CDR3, the DNA is TGTGCCTGGAGTGTTGCGGGAGGGACAGATACGCAGTATTTT. It is translated as CAWSVAGGTDTQYF.

J is TRBJ2-1 and V is TRBV30, with 7 nucleotides matching TRBD1. The CDR3 is made up of 13 amino acids. The V segment lost 4 bases and the J segment 9 bases; nucleotides outside the gene matches: 9. Germline CDR1 is GTSNPN and CDR2 is SVGIG (reference sequence). The DNA of the CDR3 is TGTGCCTGGACTCTCACAGGGGTGGGTGAGCAGTTCTTC. Amino acid sequence: CAWTLTGVGEQFF.

This clone was seen more than once but under ten times. The gene calls are TRBV19 and TRBJ1-3; the D is unclear. Trimming cost V 5 bases and J 0 bases, with 11 bases left between them. Germline V gene lookup returns CDR1 LNHDA and CDR2 SQIVND (reference sequence). The CDR3 totals 15 residues. In DNA form, the CDR3 reads TGTGCCAGTAGTTTTGTATCGATCTCTGGAAACACCATATATTTT. Residues: CASSFVSISGNTIYF.

In this sample, this clone turned up a few times. The V and J genes are TRBV7-2 and TRBJ2-7; D remains ambiguous. CDR3 length equals 15 residues. The V gene lost 5 bases and the J gene lost 7 bases, with 21 bases spanning the gap. The germline V gene encodes CDR1 SGHTA and CDR2 FQGNSA. This chain's CDR3 is CASSVGIPIRYEQYF. The CDR3 DNA reads as TGTGCCAGCAGCGTAGGTATCCCGATCCGATATGAGCAGTACTTC.